The text below deals with one TCR beta chain. This clone showed up just once. It has no known antigen specificity. No clone much larger than this one lies a single base away; base qualities are absent. The immunoSEQ Assay, a bias-controlled multiplex PCR, was used to amplify TCRbeta CDR3 regions from genomic DNA. For the original study's pipeline: The number of nucleated cells in each sample was estimated from the amplification of reference gene primers within the assay. To quantify the absolute abundance of each unique TCRbeta CDR3 rearrangement, sequence reads were collapsed and filtered. For each sample, productive Simpson clonality was calculated by taking the square root of Simpson's diversity index across productive rearrangements. The immuneACCESS repertoire file appears here via TCRdb, limited to in-frame rearrangements. These files lack a portion of the clones; in checked studies, under half of the deficit traces to unresolved V genes, and the cause of the others is not known. The V and J calls and clone size were taken over from that table, and D and trimming were inferred from the DNA. The sample contains fewer than 200,000 clones, more than 70% of them found a single time. 5% to 6.5% of the sample is held by the ten biggest clonotypes.

These data are taken from a study of blood T cell repertoires in COVID-19 (dated by TCRdb to the early 2020s). With respect to the entire study: Samples covering the acute and convalescent phases of COVID-19 were provided by collaborators in the United States, Italy and Spain. The material from the prospective study consisted of cDNA or gDNA derived from T cells, B-cell-depleted T cells, or PBMCs. The dataset comprised deeply sampled blood TCRbeta repertoires from subjects exposed to, actively infected with, or recovered from COVID-19. The repertoires were released in a freely available public database intended as a resource for research on the immune response to SARS-CoV-2. Samples were obtained from the ongoing ImmuneRACE study (first 160 participants) and from over 1,000 subjects provided by 6 global collaborators. Nearly every sample came with metadata listing a de-identified subject ID, COVID-19 status, age in years and sex. Where HLA class I and class II types were available, the types were taken from metadata supplied by the sample provider, not from assay-based typing.

General findings and caveats noted by the study authors: The quantity of clinical and demographic metadata differed by source and by participant and was supplied without curation.

The collaborating institutions used their own protocols to collect whole blood in K2EDTA tubes. For TCRbeta analysis, collaborators shipped samples in one of three forms: frozen whole blood, isolated PBMCs, or DNA extracted from either of those sample types. V is clipped by 8 bases and J by 2 bases, and the sequence between their germline boundaries is 12 bases long. Spanning cysteine to phenylalanine, the CDR3 consists of 13 amino acids. The CDR3 DNA has 39 bases and is translated from base 1. CDR1 and CDR2 are drawn from the germline V gene: SNHLY, FYNNEI. This chain joins TRBV2 to TRBJ1-2, with TRBD1 perhaps the D gene, on 5 matching bases. The TCR was taken from a man aged 40-49 years with active or convalescent COVID-19. Input material: peripheral blood. The nucleotide sequence is TGTGCCAGCGGGGGGACCGCGAACTATGGCTACACCTTC. Protein translation: CASGGTANYGYTF.